Each of the 13 T cell receptor beta chains below was sequenced from the same sample in a study of OX40 agonist ivuxolimab in advanced cancers. Libraries came from the immunoSEQ multiplex PCR assay. The source is immuneACCESS, and TCRdb retained only in-frame sequences with V and J called. Part of the clones is not carried over; for the studies checked, unresolved V genes explain less than half of this, and the remainder is unexplained. Within this sample are some 43,000 clones, with 87% of them counted one time only. Roughly a third of the sample is in the top ten clones. Source: CD4+ or CD8+ T cells sorted from blood, taken in a trial of the OX40 agonist ivuxolimab. The receptors come from an adult with an advanced solid tumor such as melanoma, head and neck, liver or kidney cancer.

V usage is TRBV19 and J usage is TRBJ2-3, with TRBD1 matching 10 bases. CDR3 size: 14 residues. Per the germline V gene, CDR1 is LNHDA and CDR2 is SQIVND (reference sequence). V gave up 6 bases and J gave up 4 bases; unmatched junction bases: 4. This CDR3 reads CASRGQGVPDTQYF. The CDR3 DNA reads as TGTGCCAGTAGAGGACAGGGGGTCCCAGATACGCAGTATTTT.

This sequence joins TRBV5-1 and TRBJ2-4, with TRBD1 identical over 8 bases. CDR3 length equals 13 residues. Germline V gene lookup returns CDR1 SGHRS and CDR2 YFSETQ. V trimming: 6 bases; J trimming: 8 bases; junction bases outside the gene matches: 7. CDR3 loop: CASMLGQGDIQYF. For the CDR3, the DNA is TGCGCCAGCATGCTCGGACAGGGAGACATTCAGTACTTC.

The chain is built from TRBV27 and TRBJ2-3, with 16 bases lining up with TRBD2. The CDR3 has 19 amino acids. Germline V gives CDR1 MNHEY, CDR2 SMNVEV (reference sequence). V shed 6 bases and J 1 base; nucleotides not matched to a gene: 10. The CDR3 reads CASSLLSGTSGRGTDTQYF. The CDR3 nucleotides are TGTGCCAGCAGCCTTCTTTCCGGGACTAGCGGGAGGGGCACAGATACGCAGTATTTT.

The J gene is TRBJ2-1, the V gene TRBV19, with D tentatively TRBD1 or TRBD2 (5 bases each). Trimming removed 2 bases from V and 6 bases from J, with 11 bases in between. In germline, CDR1 is LNHDA, CDR2 SQIVND (reference sequence). This CDR3 has 14 residues. CDR3 DNA: TGTGCCAGTAGTATAAGGTACGGGGCCAATGAGCAGTTCTTC. Amino acid sequence: CASSIRYGANEQFF.

The V call is TRBV5-1, the J call TRBJ2-5; weak D call: TRBD1 (6 bases). Germline assignment: CDR1 SGHRS and CDR2 YFSETQ. The CDR3 covers 14 residues. V lost 4 bases and J 0 bases, leaving 10 bases between the germline ends. The CDR3 sequence is CASSEGHYQETQYF. For the CDR3, the DNA is TGCGCCAGCAGCGAGGGACACTACCAAGAGACCCAGTACTTC.

Comments on this clone: Germline is not matched at one junction end, which may reflect a read error. The CDR3 is CASSYSANSYEQYF. The CDR3 DNA sequence: TGTGCCAGCAGTTACTCGGCCAACTCCTACGAGCAGTACTTC. The chain is built from TRBV6-4 and TRBJ2-7; D is undetermined. The CDR3 is 14 amino acids. The germline gives CDR1 MRHNA, CDR2 SNTAGT.

The rearrangement links TRBV13 to TRBJ2-7; TRBD2 aligns across 9 bases. Trimming removed 5 bases from V and 2 bases from J; junction bases left unmatched: 4. Germline lookup yields CDR1 PRHDT and CDR2 FYEKMQ (reference sequence). CDR3 length equals 14 residues. CDR3 residues: CASSVAGATYEQYF. The CDR3 coding sequence is TGTGCCAGCAGCGTAGCGGGGGCCACCTACGAGCAGTACTTC.

This sequence joins TRBV7-9 and TRBJ1-1, with D uncertain. This CDR3 is 11 amino acids long. Per germline, CDR1 SEHNR and CDR2 FQNEAQ (reference sequence). With 1 base removed from V and 11 bases from J, the gap between germline ends came to 8 bases. CDR3 protein: CASSLEFGAFF. CDR3 sequence (DNA): TGTGCCAGCAGCTTAGAGTTCGGGGCTTTCTTT.

This sequence joins TRBV6-1 and TRBJ2-1; the match to TRBD2 covers 11 bases. The CDR3 runs to 13 residues. The V and J ends lost 7 bases and 5 bases, in that order; junction bases with no gene match: 1. Germline CDR1 MNHNS, CDR2 SASEGT. The CDR3 DNA follows: TGTGCCAGCATGACTAGCGGGGACAATGAGCAGTTCTTC. It is translated as CASMTSGDNEQFF.

This chain uses TRBV2 with TRBJ2-1, with 11 bases identical to TRBD2. CDR3 length: 18 amino acids. Per germline, CDR1 SNHLY and CDR2 FYNNEI. The V and J ends lost 7 bases and 9 bases, in that order; junction bases with no gene match: 20. The CDR3 loop reads CASNNRGSRLAGLIEQFF. The DNA of the CDR3 is TGTGCCAGCAACAACCGGGGGTCGCGACTAGCGGGACTTATTGAGCAGTTCTTC.

The chain carries TRBV28 and TRBJ2-3; TRBD1 might be the D (5 bases). The CDR3 spans 16 residues. The V gene's germline CDR1 is MDHEN and CDR2 SYDVKM. The V end lost 4 bases, the J end lost 2 bases, and 16 bases lay between the germline ends. As DNA, the CDR3 is TGTGCCAGCAGTTCCAAACAGGCTTCGAACACAGATACGCAGTATTTT. Amino acid sequence: CASSSKQASNTDTQYF.

The chain is built from TRBV5-1 and TRBJ2-1; D perhaps matches TRBD1 (6 bases). This CDR3 region has 16 residues. V was cut by 4 bases and J by 0 bases, with 14 bases left in between. The V gene's germline CDR1 is SGHRS and CDR2 YFSETQ. The DNA for the CDR3 is TGCGCCAGCAGCCAGGGACACCTTCGCTCCTACAATGAGCAGTTCTTC. Translated: CASSQGHLRSYNEQFF.

CDR3 protein: CASSLEGPSGTEAFF. As DNA, the CDR3 is TGTGCCAGCAGCTTGGAGGGGCCGAGTGGCACTGAAGCTTTCTTT. This chain uses TRBV7-3 with TRBJ1-1; tentative D call: TRBD1 (5 bases). The V gene lost 3 bases and the J gene lost 4 bases, with 15 bases spanning the gap. Germline V CDR1 and CDR2: SGHTA, FQGTGA. The CDR3 spans 15 residues.